This TCR beta chain was captured by sequencing in a study of T cells in Graves' hyperthyroidism and ophthalmopathy. Study-level results: Also found in blood were most expanded thyroid clonotypes above 0.001.

TCR beta CDR3 sequences were amplified from RNA transcripts. During a first-round RT-PCR of the TCR CDR3, the HTBI primer set was used. Via MiXCR, TCRdb re-called the multiplex PCR reads, giving one row per CDR3 protein. Among hundreds of thousands of distinct CDR3 sequences listed, 14% to 15% were seen once. The germline CDR1 and CDR2 sequences are SNHLY and FYNNEI. The CDR3 covers 14 residues. Details on this clonotype: Its antigen is undetermined. This may arise from a read error, as a much more abundant clone is one base away.

V is TRBV2 and J is TRBJ1-2; the D gene is possibly TRBD1 (6 bases). Sequences were obtained from blood. This sequence was found in a young man with Graves' ophthalmopathy. The CDR3 nucleotides are TGTCCCAGCAGTAATGGCCGGACAGTCTATGGCTACACCTTC. It is translated as CPSSNGRTVYGYTF.